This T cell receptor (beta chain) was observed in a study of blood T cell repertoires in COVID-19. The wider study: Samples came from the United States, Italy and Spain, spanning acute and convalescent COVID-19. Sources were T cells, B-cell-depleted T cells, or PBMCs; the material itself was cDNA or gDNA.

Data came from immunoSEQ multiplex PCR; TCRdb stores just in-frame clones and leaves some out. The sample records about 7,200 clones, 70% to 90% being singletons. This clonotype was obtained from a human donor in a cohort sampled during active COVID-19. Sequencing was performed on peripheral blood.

The CDR3 DNA sequence: TGTGCCAGCAGCTTAGGAGAGGCTCCTGAAAAACTGTTTTTT. Translation: CASSLGEAPEKLFF. This rearrangement joins TRBV7-9 to TRBJ1-4, with D hard to call. The CDR3 totals 14 residues. Per the germline V gene, CDR1 is SEHNR and CDR2 is FQNEAQ (reference sequence). Deletions cut 1 base from V and 7 bases from J, with 10 bases between.